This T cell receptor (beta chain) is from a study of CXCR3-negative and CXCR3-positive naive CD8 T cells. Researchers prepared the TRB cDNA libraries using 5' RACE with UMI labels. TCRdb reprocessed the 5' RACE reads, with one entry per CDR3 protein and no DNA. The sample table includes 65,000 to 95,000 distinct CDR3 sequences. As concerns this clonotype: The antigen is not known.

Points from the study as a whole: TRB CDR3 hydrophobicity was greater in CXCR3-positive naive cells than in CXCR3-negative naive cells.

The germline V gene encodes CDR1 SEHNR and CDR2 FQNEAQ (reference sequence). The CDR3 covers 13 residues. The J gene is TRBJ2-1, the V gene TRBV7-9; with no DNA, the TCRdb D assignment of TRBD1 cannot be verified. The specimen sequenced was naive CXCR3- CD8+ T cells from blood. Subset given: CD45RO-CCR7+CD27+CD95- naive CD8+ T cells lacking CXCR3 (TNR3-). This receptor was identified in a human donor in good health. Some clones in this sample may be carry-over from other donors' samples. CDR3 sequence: CASRGTGVGEQFF.